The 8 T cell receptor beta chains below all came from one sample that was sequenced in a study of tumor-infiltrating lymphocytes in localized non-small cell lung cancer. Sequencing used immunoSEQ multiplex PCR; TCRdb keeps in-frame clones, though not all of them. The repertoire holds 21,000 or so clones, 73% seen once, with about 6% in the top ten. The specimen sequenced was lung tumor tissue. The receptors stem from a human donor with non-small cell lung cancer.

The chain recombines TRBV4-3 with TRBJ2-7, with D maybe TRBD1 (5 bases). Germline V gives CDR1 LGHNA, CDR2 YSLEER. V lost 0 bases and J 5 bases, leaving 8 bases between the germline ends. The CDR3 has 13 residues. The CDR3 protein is CASSQEWGHEQYF. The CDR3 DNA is TGCGCCAGCAGCCAAGAGTGGGGCCACGAGCAGTACTTC.

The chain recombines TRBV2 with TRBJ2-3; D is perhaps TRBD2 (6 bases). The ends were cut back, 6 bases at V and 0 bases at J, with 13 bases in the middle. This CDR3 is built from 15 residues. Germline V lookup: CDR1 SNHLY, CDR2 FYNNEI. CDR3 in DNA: TGTGCCAGCAGCGCGGGACCCCATAGCACAGATACGCAGTATTTT. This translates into CASSAGPHSTDTQYF.

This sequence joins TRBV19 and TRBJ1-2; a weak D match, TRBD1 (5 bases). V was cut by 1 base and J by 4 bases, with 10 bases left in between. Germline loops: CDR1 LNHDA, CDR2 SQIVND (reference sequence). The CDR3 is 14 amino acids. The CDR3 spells CASSIGGRPYGYTF. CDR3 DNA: TGTGCCAGTAGTATAGGGGGCAGGCCCTATGGCTACACCTTC.

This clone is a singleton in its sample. CDR3 in amino acids: CASSQARTGGETQYF. As DNA, the CDR3 is TGCGCCAGCAGCCAGGCACGGACAGGGGGGGAGACCCAGTACTTC. V usage is TRBV4-3 and J usage is TRBJ2-5, with TRBD1 identical over 10 bases. CDR1 and CDR2 from the germline V gene are LGHNA and YSLEER. Trimming took 3 bases from V and 5 from J; bases not matched to a gene: 6. The CDR3 is 15 amino acids.

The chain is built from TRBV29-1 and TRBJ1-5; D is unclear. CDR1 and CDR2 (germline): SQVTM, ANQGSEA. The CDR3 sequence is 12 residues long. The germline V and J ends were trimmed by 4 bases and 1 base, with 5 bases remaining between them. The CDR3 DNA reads TGCAGCGTTGCGGGAAGCAATCAGCCCCAGCATTTT. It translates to CSVAGSNQPQHF.

The CDR3 DNA reads as TGTGCCAGCAGCTCACTAGGGCCCTACAATGAGCAGTTCTTC. Translation: CASSSLGPYNEQFF. This rearrangement joins TRBV9 to TRBJ2-1; a weak D match, TRBD2 (5 bases). V lost 4 bases to trimming and J lost 2 bases, with 10 bases between them. The CDR3 contains 14 residues. Germline assignment: CDR1 SGDLS and CDR2 YYNGEE.

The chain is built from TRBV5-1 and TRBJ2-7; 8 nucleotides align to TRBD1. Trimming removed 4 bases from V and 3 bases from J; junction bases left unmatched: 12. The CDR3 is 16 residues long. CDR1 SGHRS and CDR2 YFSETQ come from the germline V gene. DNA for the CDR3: TGCGCCAGCAGCCACTCGGCGACAGGGGAGAGCTACGAGCAGTACTTC. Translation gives CASSHSATGESYEQYF. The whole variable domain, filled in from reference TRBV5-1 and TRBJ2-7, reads KAGVTQTPRYLIKTRGQQVTLSCSPISGHRSVSWYQQTPGQGLQFLFEYFSETQRNKGNFPGRFSGRQFSNSRSEMNVSTLELGDSALYLCASSHSATGESYEQYFGPGTRLTVT.

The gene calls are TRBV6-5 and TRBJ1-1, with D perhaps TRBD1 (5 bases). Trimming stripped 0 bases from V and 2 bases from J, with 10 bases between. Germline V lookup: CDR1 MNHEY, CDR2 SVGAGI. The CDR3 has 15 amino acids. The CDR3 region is CASSYSMTDNTEAFF. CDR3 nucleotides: TGTGCCAGCAGTTACTCGATGACAGACAACACTGAAGCTTTCTTT.